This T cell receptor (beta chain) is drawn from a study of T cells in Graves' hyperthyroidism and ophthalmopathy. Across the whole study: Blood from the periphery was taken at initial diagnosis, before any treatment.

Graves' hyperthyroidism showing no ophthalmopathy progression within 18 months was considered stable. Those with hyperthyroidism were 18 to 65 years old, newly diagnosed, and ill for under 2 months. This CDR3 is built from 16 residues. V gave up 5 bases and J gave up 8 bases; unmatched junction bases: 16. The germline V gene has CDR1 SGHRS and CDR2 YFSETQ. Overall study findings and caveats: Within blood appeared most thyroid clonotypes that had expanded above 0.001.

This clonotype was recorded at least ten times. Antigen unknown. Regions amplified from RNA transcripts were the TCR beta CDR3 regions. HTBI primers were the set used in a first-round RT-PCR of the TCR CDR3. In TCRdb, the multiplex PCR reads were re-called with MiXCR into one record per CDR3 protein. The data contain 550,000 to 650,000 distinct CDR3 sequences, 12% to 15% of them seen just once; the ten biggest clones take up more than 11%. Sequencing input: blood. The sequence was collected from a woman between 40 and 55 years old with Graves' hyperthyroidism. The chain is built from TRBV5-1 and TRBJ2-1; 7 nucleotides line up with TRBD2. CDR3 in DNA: TGCGCCAGCAGTTTTATTCGGGGAGGGCTCACGGATGAGCAGTTCTTC. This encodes CASSFIRGGLTDEQFF.